This T cell receptor beta chain was captured by sequencing in a study of T cell changes during pregnancy in multiple sclerosis. V was cut by 0 bases and J by 11 bases, with 8 bases left in between. Germline-derived CDR1 and CDR2 are SEHNR and FQNEAQ (reference sequence). This CDR3 has 12 residues. Only in-frame clones appear in the TCRdb table, and some are missing; sequencing was by immunoSEQ multiplex PCR. This table holds about 93,000 clones, about 92% found once. This clone was counted once. The rearrangement links TRBV7-9 to TRBJ2-1; weak D call: TRBD2 (5 bases). The sequence derives from a female donor with multiple sclerosis, enrolled in a pregnancy study. The source was peripheral blood, collected after pregnancy. The CDR3 DNA reads TGTGCCAGCAGCTTAGCGACTACCCAGCAGTTCTTC. Protein sequence: CASSLATTQQFF.